This entry features one T cell receptor (beta chain) sequence. This entry is derived from a study of blood T cell repertoires in COVID-19. Turning to the study itself: Specimens from acute and convalescent COVID-19 originated in the United States, Italy and Spain. PBMCs, B-cell-depleted T cells, or T cells provided the cDNA or gDNA that made up the material.

TCRdb's copy holds only in-frame clones and misses some; the assay was immunoSEQ multiplex PCR. The sample has under 60,000 clones, 80% to 85% seen once; the top ten hold 9.5% to 13%. The CDR3 has 14 amino acids. Trimming cost V 0 bases and J 5 bases, with 12 bases left between them. Per the germline V gene, CDR1 is SGDLS and CDR2 is YYNGEE. In Seattle, patients joined the study during active infection and were tracked longitudinally. The sequence came from a man aged 30-40 years with COVID-19, enrolled during active disease. Sequenced material: peripheral blood. The genes are TRBV9 and TRBJ2-7, with D possibly being TRBD2 (6 bases). The CDR3 DNA sequence: TGTGCCAGCAGCGTAGGACTAGGTAGGGACGAGCAGTACTTC. It encodes CASSVGLGRDEQYF.